A single sample is the source of the 5 T cell receptor beta chains below, sequenced in a study of T cell responses to AZD1222 COVID-19 vaccine. Clones were sequenced by immunoSEQ multiplex PCR, and TCRdb holds only the in-frame ones, with some missing. The sample lists just over 150,000 clones, more than 85% occurring once. The specimen was peripheral blood, collected 28 days after the second AZD1222 dose. These receptors were obtained from an adult who received the AZD1222 COVID-19 vaccine.

The J gene is TRBJ1-5, the V gene TRBV19; tentatively, D is TRBD1 (5 bases). Looked up from germline, CDR1 is LNHDA and CDR2 is SQIVND (reference sequence). Trimming shortened V by 7 bases and J by 0 bases, and 13 bases separated the two germline ends. The CDR3 is 15 residues long. CDR3 nucleotides: TGTGCCAGTACCGGGACCCCCAGTAGCAATCAGCCCCAGCATTTT. It translates to CASTGTPSSNQPQHF.

This clone has a handful of counts. The chain is built from TRBV7-3 and TRBJ2-2, with D possibly being TRBD1 (6 bases). The CDR3 is 16 residues long. Between the trimmed V and J ends, which lost 5 bases and 3 bases, there was a span of 16 bases. CDR1 SGHTA and CDR2 FQGTGA come from the germline V gene. This CDR3 reads CASSGAGTRDTGELFF. The DNA of the CDR3 is TGTGCCAGCAGCGGAGCCGGGACAAGGGACACCGGGGAGCTGTTTTTT.

The genes are TRBV10-3 and TRBJ2-1, with 9 bases aligning to TRBD1. CDR3 length: 17 residues. In germline, CDR1 is ENHRY, CDR2 SYGVKD. V lost 3 bases and J lost 4; bases outside the gene matches: 10. This CDR3 is CAISDPARDRAYNEQFF. Here the CDR3 DNA reads TGTGCCATCAGTGACCCCGCCCGGGACAGGGCTTACAATGAGCAGTTCTTC.

The gene calls are TRBV3-1 (or the pseudogene TRBV3-2) and TRBJ2-7; 10 bases align to TRBD2. V dropped 1 base and J dropped 6; count of bases not matched to a gene: 9. CDR3 length: 16 amino acids. Germline values: CDR1 LGHDT, CDR2 YNNKEL (reference sequence). CDR3 DNA: TGTGCCAGCAGCCAAGTGGGGGCAGCGGGAGGGCCCGAGCAGTACTTC. Residues: CASSQVGAAGGPEQYF.

The rearrangement uses TRBV6-5 and TRBJ2-2; D is perhaps TRBD1 (6 bases). This CDR3 is 15 amino acids long. The V and J ends lost 0 bases and 3 bases respectively, with 8 bases between them. From germline, CDR1 is MNHEY and CDR2 SVGAGI. This chain's CDR3 is CASSYSGADTGELFF. The CDR3 nucleotides read TGTGCCAGCAGTTACTCGGGGGCAGACACCGGGGAGCTGTTTTTT.